This TCR beta chain appears in the sequencing data of a study of T cell repertoires in cytomegalovirus infection. Turning to the study itself: Matching HLA type and CMV infection were both indicated by public TCR beta signatures. Notes on the study in general: HLA-C-restricted CMV clonotypes gave the most frequent clonotype in two of eight donors.

TCRdb used MiXCR to reprocess the reads, holding one entry per CDR3 protein. Here the sample spans under 300,000 distinct CDR3 sequences, over 9% being singletons. In regard to this clonotype: Its antigen is as yet unknown.

The CDR3 length is 15 residues. Germline CDR1 reads MNHNY; CDR2 reads SVGAGI (reference sequence). Germline trimming cut 2 bases from V and 3 bases from J; bases unmatched to any gene: 4. This chain uses TRBV6-6 with TRBJ2-3; 8 nucleotides align to TRBD2. What was sequenced was PBMCs. The sequence derives from a human donor in good health (CMV status not recorded). Some clones in this sample may be carry-over from other donors' samples. The CDR3 is CASSYLQRETDTQYF. The CDR3 bases are TGTGCCAGCAGTTACCTCCAGCGGGAGACAGATACGCAGTATTTT.